This T cell receptor (beta chain) originates from a study of T cell responses to AZD1222 COVID-19 vaccine. Clones were sequenced by immunoSEQ multiplex PCR, and TCRdb holds only the in-frame ones, with some missing. Of about 130,000 clones detected, 75% to 90% appear once; the ten largest clones hold around 6.1%. The germline V gene encodes CDR1 LGHDT and CDR2 YNNKEL (reference sequence). CDR3 length: 14 amino acids. Trimming removed 5 bases at V and 9 bases at J, with 19 bases between. This chain uses TRBV3-1 (or the pseudogene TRBV3-2) with TRBJ1-1; D may be TRBD1 (6 bases). The sample consisted of peripheral blood, taken on day 0 of AZD1222 vaccination. The receptor comes from an adult in good health. The DNA for the CDR3 is TGTGCCAGCAGCAAGAACCACAGGGACGCCCAAGCTTTCTTT. Amino acid sequence: CASSKNHRDAQAFF.